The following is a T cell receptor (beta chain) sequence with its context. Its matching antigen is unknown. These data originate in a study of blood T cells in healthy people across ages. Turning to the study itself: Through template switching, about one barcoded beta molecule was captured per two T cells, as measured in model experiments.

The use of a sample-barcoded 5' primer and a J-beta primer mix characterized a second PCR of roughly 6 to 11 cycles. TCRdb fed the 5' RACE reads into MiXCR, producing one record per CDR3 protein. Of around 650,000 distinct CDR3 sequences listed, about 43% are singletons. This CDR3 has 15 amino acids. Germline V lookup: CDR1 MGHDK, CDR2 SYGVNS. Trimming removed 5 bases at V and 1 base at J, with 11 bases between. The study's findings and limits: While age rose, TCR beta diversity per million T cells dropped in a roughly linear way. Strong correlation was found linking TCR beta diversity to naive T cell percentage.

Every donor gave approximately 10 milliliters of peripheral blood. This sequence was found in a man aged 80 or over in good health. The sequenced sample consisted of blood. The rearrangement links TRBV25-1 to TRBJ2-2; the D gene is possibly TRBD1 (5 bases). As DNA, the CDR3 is TGTGCCAGCAGTCCCCTCGACAGGAACACCGGGGAGCTGTTTTTT. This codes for CASSPLDRNTGELFF.